The 12 T cell receptor beta chains below come from one sample, sequenced in a study of Graves' ophthalmopathy and Graves' hyperthyroidism. TCR beta CDR3 amplification used RNA transcripts. HTBI primers primed a first-round RT-PCR, and a second-round multiplex PCR followed. TCRdb re-derived calls from the multiplex PCR reads in MiXCR, one entry per CDR3 protein. The sample lists some 750,000 distinct CDR3 sequences; approximately 40% were seen once. The source material was peripheral blood. Receptors were obtained from an adult man with Graves' ophthalmopathy.

This clonotype was picked up a small number of times. V and J are TRBV6-6 and TRBJ1-5; 8 bases are a match to TRBD1. The CDR3 length is 16 residues. V was clipped by 1 base and J by 6 bases; unmatched bases: 8. In germline, CDR1 is MNHNY, CDR2 SVGAGI (reference sequence). This CDR3 reads CASSYLGQGDTQPQHF. In nucleotides, the CDR3 is TGTGCCAGCAGTTACTTAGGACAGGGAGATACTCAGCCCCAGCATTTT.

This clonotype was seen ten or more times. The CDR3 loop reads CATRTGGYGYTF. The CDR3 DNA reads as TGTGCCACCCGGACAGGGGGCTATGGCTACACCTTC. V and J are TRBV6-5 and TRBJ1-2; 10 bases match TRBD1. CDR3 length: 12 residues. Germline-derived CDR1 and CDR2 are MNHEY and SVGAGI. V trimming: 10 bases; J trimming: 4 bases; junction bases outside the gene matches: 3.

CDR3 nucleotide sequence: TGTGCCAGTAGTATGGGCGGCGCATTCGATGGCGAGCAGTACTTC. Protein sequence: CASSMGGAFDGEQYF. The chain has TRBV7-9 and TRBJ2-7; unclear D gene. The CDR3 is 15 amino acids. The V and J ends lost 9 bases and 6 bases respectively, with 24 bases between them. Germline loops: CDR1 SEHNR, CDR2 FQNEAQ (reference sequence).

Worth noting for this clonotype: The CDR3 carries no conserved terminal phenylalanine or tryptophan, so it likely arises from a read error. The limits of the CDR3 on the DNA are not certain, so only TCRdb's listed CDR3 is given. This chain links TRBV19 with TRBJ1-4; TRBD1, the table's D call, lacks a check against the DNA. The CDR3 is made up of 10 amino acids, end residues included. Germline V lookup: CDR1 LNHDA, CDR2 SQIVND (reference sequence). The CDR3 loop reads CASSITGTAY.

This clonotype was found many times. The rearrangement links TRBV20-1 to TRBJ1-2; a possible D gene is TRBD1 (6 bases). Germline V CDR1 and CDR2: DFQATT, SNEGSKA (reference sequence). The CDR3 consists of 14 residues. V lost 6 bases to trimming and J lost 4 bases, with 18 bases between them. The DNA for the CDR3 is TGCAGTGCAGAGGGAGGGGCAGGGGCCTATGGCTACACCTTC. Amino acid sequence: CSAEGGAGAYGYTF.

This clonotype has at least ten counts. The genes are TRBV7-2 and TRBJ1-5; D is uncertain. V gave up 5 bases and J gave up 3 bases, with 8 bases separating them. The CDR3 is 13 residues long. The germline gives CDR1 SGHTA, CDR2 FQGNSA. In DNA form, the CDR3 reads TGTGCCAGCAGCCACCGGGCCAATCAGCCCCAGCATTTT. This sequence encodes CASSHRANQPQHF.

The gene calls are TRBV20-1 and TRBJ1-2, with D maybe TRBD1 (5 bases). CDR3 length: 14 residues. Between the trimmed V and J ends, which lost 3 bases and 4 bases, there was a span of 15 bases. Germline values: CDR1 DFQATT, CDR2 SNEGSKA (reference sequence). As DNA, the CDR3 is TGCAGTGCTAGGGATGCCAGGGAAGCCTATGGCTACACCTTC. Translated, it gives CSARDAREAYGYTF.

About this clonotype itself: A much larger clonotype is one base distant, so this may be a read error. The rearrangement uses TRBV2 and TRBJ1-1; D not certain. Germline-derived CDR1 and CDR2 are SNHLY and FYNNEI. The CDR3 loop spans 14 amino acids. CDR3 coding DNA: TGTACCAGCAGTGAAGTCGGCGGGAACACTGAAGCTTTCTTT. Protein sequence: CTSSEVGGNTEAFF.

This clonotype has ten or more counts. The V and J genes are TRBV11-2 and TRBJ1-3, with D unresolved. The CDR3 spans 14 residues. V was pared by 1 base and J by 2 bases, with 6 bases between. Germline V gene sequence: CDR1 SGHAT, CDR2 FQNNGV. This CDR3 is CASSLALAGNTIYF. Written as DNA, the CDR3 is TGTGCCAGCAGCTTAGCGCTTGCTGGAAACACCATATATTTT.

This clonotype was counted ten times or more. The rearrangement joins TRBV9 to TRBJ1-3; D not resolved. V shed 0 bases and J shed 3 bases, with 7 bases lying between them. The CDR3 sequence is 14 residues long. From germline, CDR1 is SGDLS and CDR2 YYNGEE. For the CDR3, the DNA is TGTGCCAGCAGCGTAGGAGAGGGTGGAAACACCATATATTTT. Translation gives CASSVGEGGNTIYF.

Turning to this clonotype: One end of the junction varies from germline; a read error may be responsible. The rearrangement links TRBV7-9 to TRBJ2-7, with unresolved D. Germline V gene lookup returns CDR1 SEHNR and CDR2 FQNEAQ (reference sequence). The CDR3 length is 14 residues. CDR3 sequence: CAGSAGLGISEQYF. In nucleotides, the CDR3 is TGTGCCGGCAGCGCCGGCCTTGGGATCTCCGAGCAGTACTTC.

This clonotype came up a few times. This chain joins TRBV7-2 and TRBJ1-6; weak D call: TRBD1 (5 bases). The CDR3 contains 14 residues. Germline-derived CDR1 and CDR2 are SGHTA and FQGNSA. Trimming removed 5 bases at V and 8 bases at J, with 13 bases between. CDR3 protein: CASSRDPRDSPLHF. The CDR3 bases are TGTGCCAGCAGCCGGGACCCTAGAGATTCACCCCTCCACTTT.